This T cell receptor beta chain stems from a study of neoadjuvant anti-PD-1 for oral cavity cancer. Study information: Patients without progression got a fourth dose around day 43.

Most tumor samples had approximately 4.6 ug input DNA in two replicates. The protocol was immunoSEQ multiplex PCR, while the TCRdb copy is restricted to in-frame clones and leaves out a portion. The repertoire holds about 37,000 clones, with about 36% as singletons. The CDR3 runs 15 residues. V lost 2 bases, J lost 9 bases, and 15 bases lay in between. Germline CDR1 SGHRS, CDR2 YFSETQ. Time point in this sample: after neoadjuvant nivolumab, at surgical resection. These newly diagnosed stage II-IVA oral cavity squamous cell carcinoma patients had no prior systemic or radiation treatment. This clone showed up many times.

This clonotype originated in a person between 40 and 85 years old with oral cavity squamous cell carcinoma. The V and J genes are TRBV5-1 and TRBJ1-6; D not resolved. This material consisted of tumor tissue, taken after nivolumab (anti-PD-1) treatment. CDR3 loop: CASSLDILVGSPLHF. The CDR3 nucleotides are TGCGCCAGCAGCTTAGACATCCTGGTGGGTTCACCCCTCCACTTT.